This passage covers 6 T cell receptor beta chains from one sample sequenced in a study of OX40 agonist ivuxolimab in advanced cancers. Sequencing used immunoSEQ multiplex PCR; TCRdb keeps in-frame clones, though not all of them. The top ten hold about 0.6% of the sample, which has 79,000 or so clones, approximately 85% seen once. Material: CD4+ or CD8+ T cells sorted from blood, obtained in a trial of the OX40 agonist ivuxolimab. These receptor sequences come from an adult with an advanced solid tumor such as melanoma, head and neck, liver or kidney cancer.

This clone showed up just a few times. The V call is TRBV20-1, the J call TRBJ1-1; unclear D gene. Looked up from germline, CDR1 is DFQATT and CDR2 is SNEGSKA (reference sequence). Trimming pared 6 bases from V and 3 bases from J, leaving 8 bases between. The CDR3 runs 11 residues. The CDR3: CSATFYTEAFF. In DNA, the CDR3 is TGCAGTGCAACTTTCTACACTGAAGCTTTCTTT.

The rearrangement uses TRBV5-4 and TRBJ1-4; D unclear. This CDR3 contains 13 residues. V was clipped by 0 bases and J by 6 bases, with 6 bases between them. Germline V lookup: CDR1 SGHNT, CDR2 YYREEE (reference sequence). The CDR3 DNA reads as TGTGCCAGCAGCTTGGGCGGGGATGAAAAACTGTTTTTT. Translated, it gives CASSLGGDEKLFF.

The chain employs TRBV9 and TRBJ2-2, with 10 bases lining up with TRBD2. Trimming at V came to 3 bases and at J to 1 base, leaving 3 bases not matched to a gene. The CDR3 has 16 residues. Germline V gene lookup returns CDR1 SGDLS and CDR2 YYNGEE. The chain's CDR3 is CASSAGTSVNTGELFF. The CDR3, as DNA: TGTGCCAGCAGCGCCGGGACTAGCGTGAACACCGGGGAGCTGTTTTTT. The entire variable domain, with the rest obtained from reference TRBV9 and TRBJ2-2, is as follows: DSGVTQTPKHLITATGQRVTLRCSPRSGDLSVYWYQQSLDQGLQFLIQYYNGEERAKGNILERFSAQQFPDLHSELNLSSLELGDSALYFCASSAGTSVNTGELFFGEGSRLTVL.

The gene calls are TRBV5-1 and TRBJ1-2; possibly TRBD1 for D (6 bases). There are 14 residues in the CDR3. Germline V gene lookup returns CDR1 SGHRS and CDR2 YFSETQ. V lost 4 bases and J 4 bases, leaving 14 bases between the germline ends. DNA of the CDR3: TGCGCCAGCAGCCCCACACAGGGTACCTATGGCTACACCTTC. It specifies CASSPTQGTYGYTF. Complete variable domain (other parts from reference TRBV5-1 and TRBJ1-2): KAGVTQTPRYLIKTRGQQVTLSCSPISGHRSVSWYQQTPGQGLQFLFEYFSETQRNKGNFPGRFSGRQFSNSRSEMNVSTLELGDSALYLCASSPTQGTYGYTFGSGTRLTVV.

This chain links TRBV2 with TRBJ1-2, with D possibly being TRBD1 (5 bases). Per the germline V gene, CDR1 is SNHLY and CDR2 is FYNNEI. This CDR3 has 14 amino acids. Trimming pared 4 bases from V and 6 bases from J, leaving 15 bases between. Here the CDR3 reads CASSGVPGYDGYTF. DNA of the CDR3: TGTGCCAGCAGTGGAGTCCCAGGGTACGATGGCTACACCTTC.

The genes are TRBV18 and TRBJ2-7; TRBD1 agrees at 10 bases. This CDR3 contains 15 residues. Germline V gene sequence: CDR1 KGHSH, CDR2 LQKENI. The trim removed 4 bases at V and 5 bases at J, leaving 8 bases unmatched. CDR3: CASSQPGQGLNEQYF. The CDR3 bases are TGTGCCAGCTCACAGCCGGGACAGGGGCTCAACGAGCAGTACTTC.